The sample holds a few counts of the clone carrying this T cell receptor beta chain. Measured with immunoSEQ multiplex PCR; TCRdb has only the in-frame clones, and not every one. The sample has more than 140,000 clones, 70% to 85% seen once. The CDR3 loop spans 18 amino acids. From germline, CDR1 is SGHVS and CDR2 FQNEAQ. Trimming at V came to 5 bases and at J to 8 bases, leaving 22 bases not matched to a gene. This sample is drawn from a study of cytotoxic CD8 clonotypes in ibrutinib-treated CLL. This chain links TRBV7-8 with TRBJ2-3, with 7 positions matching TRBD1. This clonotype was sampled from a human donor with chronic lymphocytic leukemia. The input for sequencing was PBMCs, taken after 12 months of ibrutinib treatment. CDR3 DNA sequence: TGTGCCAGCAGCCCCAGCGACCTGGACCGGACAGGCGGACCTACGCAGTATTTT. It codes for CASSPSDLDRTGGPTQYF.